Listed here are 11 T cell receptor beta chains from one sample, sequenced in a study of cytomegalovirus exposure and HLA in healthy donors. The PCR was carried out with 60 Vbeta primers and 13 Jbeta primers. Only in-frame clones appear in the TCRdb table, and some are missing; sequencing was by immunoSEQ multiplex PCR. The sample includes under 75,000 clones. Sequences were obtained from PBMCs. The origin of the receptors is a female donor in good health and CMV-seropositive.

The chain links TRBV12-5 to TRBJ2-1; possible D gene TRBD2, 6 bases. CDR1 is LGHNT, CDR2 FRNRAP, per germline. CDR3 size: 15 residues. Trimming removed 7 bases at V and 0 bases at J, with 13 bases between. CDR3 loop: CASAPGGSSYNEQFF. The DNA for the CDR3 is TGTGCTAGTGCCCCTGGGGGGAGCTCCTACAATGAGCAGTTCTTC.

The V and J genes are TRBV28 and TRBJ2-1; no clear D. In germline, CDR1 is MDHEN, CDR2 SYDVKM. V was trimmed by 7 bases and J by 4 bases, leaving 14 bases between them. The CDR3 has 14 residues. The CDR3 DNA is TGTGCCAGCACCACTACTGAGTCATACAATGAGCAGTTCTTC. Translated: CASTTTESYNEQFF.

J is TRBJ1-4 and V is TRBV5-1; 8 bases agree with TRBD1. J was trimmed by 5 bases and V by 5 bases; bases with no gene match: 5. The length of the CDR3 is 14 residues. The germline gives CDR1 SGHRS, CDR2 YFSETQ. The CDR3, as DNA: TGCGCCAGCAGTCGGGACAGGCGGAATGAAAAACTGTTTTTT. This codes for CASSRDRRNEKLFF.

This rearrangement joins TRBV6-5 to TRBJ2-3, with 8 bases identical to TRBD1. The V and J ends lost 8 bases and 4 bases, in that order; junction bases with no gene match: 8. The CDR3 totals 14 residues. Per germline, CDR1 MNHEY and CDR2 SVGAGI. CDR3 protein: CASRQPGGPDTQYF. The CDR3 DNA reads as TGTGCCAGCCGTCAACCAGGGGGCCCAGATACGCAGTATTTT.

The chain recombines TRBV5-4 with TRBJ2-5; 8 nucleotides align to TRBD2. Germline CDR1 reads SGHNT; CDR2 reads YYREEE (reference sequence). The CDR3 contains 14 residues. The V and J ends lost 5 bases and 5 bases, in that order; junction bases with no gene match: 8. In DNA, the CDR3 is TGTGCCAGCAGGTTCCGGGGGGGCGAGGAGACCCAGTACTTC. Translating it yields CASRFRGGEETQYF.

Turning to this clone: Its ends do not fully match the called genes, so a read error is possible. The CDR3 sequence is CASSLQGWTSVEVLF. CDR3 nucleotides: TGTGCCAGCAGTTTACAGGGGTGGACTAGCGTCGAGGTACTCTTC. The V and J genes are TRBV28 and TRBJ2-1, with TRBD2 matching over 9 bases. Germline V gene lookup returns CDR1 MDHEN and CDR2 SYDVKM. The CDR3 runs 15 residues.

The CDR3 region is CSVESVGRLGGGYTF. The CDR3 bases are TGCAGCGTTGAGTCCGTCGGACGCCTCGGAGGTGGCTACACCTTC. The chain is built from TRBV29-1 and TRBJ1-2; D ambiguous. Trimming removed 3 bases from V and 7 bases from J, with 21 bases in between. The CDR3 loop spans 15 amino acids. Germline loops: CDR1 SQVTM, CDR2 ANQGSEA. The variable domain in full, with the rest retrieved from reference TRBV29-1 and TRBJ1-2, is SAVISQKPSRDICQRGTSLTIQCQVDSQVTMMFWYRQQPGQSLTLIATANQGSEATYESGFVIDKFPISRPNLTFSTLTVSNMSPEDSSIYLCSVESVGRLGGGYTFGSGTRLTVV.

In DNA, the CDR3 is TGTGACACGAGCGCCCCTCGAAAACGTGGCACCTTC. It yields the protein CDTSAPRKRGTF. The chain combines TRBV28 with TRBJ1-2, with unresolved D. The CDR3 spans 12 residues. The V gene's germline CDR1 is MDHEN and CDR2 SYDVKM.

The chain links TRBV25-1 to TRBJ1-1; D may be TRBD1 (6 bases). The germline V gene has CDR1 MGHDK and CDR2 SYGVNS. Between the trimmed V and J ends, which lost 6 bases and 2 bases, there was a span of 19 bases. The CDR3 sequence is 16 residues long. As DNA, the CDR3 is TGTGCCAGCAGCTCAATATCCCTACAGGGAAACACTGAAGCTTTCTTT. It is translated as CASSSISLQGNTEAFF.

The chain recombines TRBV28 with TRBJ2-1; 14 positions match TRBD2. The V and J ends lost 10 bases and 5 bases, in that order; junction bases with no gene match: 7. Germline CDR1 MDHEN, CDR2 SYDVKM. The CDR3 sequence is 15 residues long. The CDR3 spells CATSRLAGGNNEQFF. The CDR3 DNA reads as TGTGCCACCTCCCGACTAGCGGGGGGGAACAATGAGCAGTTCTTC.

V is TRBV15 and J is TRBJ1-3; perhaps TRBD1 as D (5 bases). CDR3 length: 16 residues. CDR1 and CDR2 (germline): LNHNV, YYDKDF (reference sequence). Trimming removed 0 bases at V and 0 bases at J, with 9 bases between. The CDR3 region is CATSRDRASSGNTIYF. In DNA, the CDR3 is TGTGCCACCAGCAGAGACAGGGCTAGCTCTGGAAACACCATATATTTT.